The 12 T cell receptor beta chains in this list originate from one sample, sequenced in a study of a mutant IDH1 vaccine in newly diagnosed glioma. Generated by immunoSEQ multiplex PCR, the TCRdb table keeps only in-frame clones and is missing some. The sample contains approximately 79,000 clones, 85% to 90% of which appear only once. These TCRs are of unknown antigen specificity. Noted time point: week 23, last vaccination. It was 300 ug of mutant IDH1 20-mer peptide that made up each vaccine dose, given with topical imiquimod. The starting material was PBMCs, obtained from a glioma patient whose treatment included an IDH1 peptide vaccine. The receptors stem from a woman in her fifties or sixties with glioma.

The chain couples TRBV7-2 to TRBJ2-2; D is unresolved. The CDR3 runs 15 residues. Germline-derived CDR1 and CDR2 are SGHTA and FQGNSA. Trimming removed 6 bases at V and 0 bases at J, with 11 bases between. The CDR3 sequence: CASRKGRANTGELFF. As DNA, the CDR3 is TGTGCCAGCAGGAAAGGACGGGCGAACACCGGGGAGCTGTTTTTT.

The V gene is TRBV5-4, the J gene TRBJ2-1; TRBD1 agrees at 7 bases. The CDR3 extends over 15 amino acids. Per germline, CDR1 SGHNT and CDR2 YYREEE (reference sequence). V lost 0 bases, J lost 2 bases, and 2 bases stayed unmatched. This CDR3 reads CASSLGQGAYNEQFF. In DNA, the CDR3 is TGTGCCAGCAGCTTGGGTCAGGGGGCCTACAATGAGCAGTTCTTC.

The V call is TRBV19, the J call TRBJ1-3; D is perhaps TRBD1 (6 bases). The CDR3 is made up of 14 amino acids. Germline CDR1 reads LNHDA; CDR2 reads SQIVND (reference sequence). Trimming removed 6 bases at V and 0 bases at J, with 9 bases between. The CDR3 sequence is CASSDRNSGNTIYF. CDR3 bases: TGTGCCAGTAGCGACAGGAACTCTGGAAACACCATATATTTT.

This clone came up once. This chain connects TRBV6-6 to TRBJ2-1; no reliable D call. V was pared by 0 bases and J by 9 bases, with 12 bases between. Germline values: CDR1 MNHNY, CDR2 SVGAGI (reference sequence). The CDR3 covers 14 residues. This chain's CDR3 is CASSYSLGRSEQFF. The CDR3 region has the DNA TGTGCCAGCAGTTACTCTCTAGGTCGCAGTGAGCAGTTCTTC.

To note about this clone: The sample has other DNA sequences that encode this CDR3 too. The chain uses TRBV5-1 and TRBJ1-1; tentative D call: TRBD1 (5 bases). The CDR3 is 13 residues long. Per the germline V gene, CDR1 is SGHRS and CDR2 is YFSETQ. V lost 0 bases and J lost 2, with 5 bases in between. The CDR3 loop is CASSLGGNTEAFF. The CDR3 DNA follows: TGCGCCAGCAGCTTGGGGGGCAACACTGAAGCTTTCTTT.

In the case of this clone: The germline gene is not matched at one end of the junction; a read error may be the cause. This rearrangement joins TRBV10-3 to TRBJ1-2; 7 bases line up with TRBD1. CDR3 length equals 12 residues. CDR1 is ENHRY and CDR2 is SYGVKD in the germline V gene. CDR3 DNA sequence: TGTGCCATCAGTGCCCAGGGGGGGGCCGTTTCCTTC. Its protein is CAISAQGGAVSF.

The gene calls are TRBV18 and TRBJ2-5; weak D call: TRBD1 (5 bases). V lost 1 base, J lost 3 bases, and 9 bases lay in between. CDR1 is KGHSH, CDR2 LQKENI, per germline. The CDR3 has 14 amino acids. As DNA, the CDR3 is TGTGCCAGCTCACCACTAGCAGGGAAAGAGACCCAGTACTTC. Amino acids: CASSPLAGKETQYF.

The rearrangement uses TRBV30 and TRBJ1-2; no clear D. From germline, CDR1 is GTSNPN and CDR2 SVGIG (reference sequence). V lost 0 bases to trimming and J lost 0 bases, with 8 bases between them. The CDR3 is 14 residues long. CDR3 in DNA: TGTGCCTGGAGTGTACGTCCAGCTAACTATGGCTACACCTTC. Protein product: CAWSVRPANYGYTF.

The chain has TRBV7-8 and TRBJ1-6, with D uncertain. V dropped 1 base and J dropped 6 bases, with 7 bases sitting between them. The CDR3 extends over 14 amino acids. Germline CDR1 is SGHVS and CDR2 is FQNEAQ. The CDR3, as DNA: TGTGCCAGCAGCTTAGGGGGAGGTAATTCACCCCTCCACTTT. Its protein product is CASSLGGGNSPLHF.

V usage is TRBV4-1 and J usage is TRBJ2-7; TRBD2 might be the D (6 bases). CDR3 size: 13 residues. The V and J ends lost 5 bases and 2 bases respectively, with 10 bases between them. The germline gives CDR1 MGHRA, CDR2 YSYEKL. CDR3 coding DNA: TGCGCCAGCAGCTCAAGGAGGGCCTACGAGCAGTACTTC. Protein sequence: CASSSRRAYEQYF.

The chain employs TRBV29-1 and TRBJ2-5; the D gene is possibly TRBD1 (6 bases). The ends were cut back, 6 bases at V and 2 bases at J, with 16 bases in the middle. The germline CDR1 and CDR2 sequences are SQVTM and ANQGSEA. The CDR3 is made up of 14 amino acids. DNA for the CDR3: TGCAGCGTCCGACAGGCAGGGAGTCAAGAGACCCAGTACTTC. Its protein is CSVRQAGSQETQYF.

The chain is built from TRBV19 and TRBJ2-7; TRBD1 matches at 7 bases. The CDR3 consists of 14 residues. The V gene end was trimmed by 8 bases and the J gene end by 7 bases; junction bases not matched to a gene: 14. Germline lookup yields CDR1 LNHDA and CDR2 SQIVND (reference sequence). Written as DNA, the CDR3 is TGTGCCAGTTCTCGACAGGGATCCTATGGTGAGCAGTACTTC. It codes for CASSRQGSYGEQYF.